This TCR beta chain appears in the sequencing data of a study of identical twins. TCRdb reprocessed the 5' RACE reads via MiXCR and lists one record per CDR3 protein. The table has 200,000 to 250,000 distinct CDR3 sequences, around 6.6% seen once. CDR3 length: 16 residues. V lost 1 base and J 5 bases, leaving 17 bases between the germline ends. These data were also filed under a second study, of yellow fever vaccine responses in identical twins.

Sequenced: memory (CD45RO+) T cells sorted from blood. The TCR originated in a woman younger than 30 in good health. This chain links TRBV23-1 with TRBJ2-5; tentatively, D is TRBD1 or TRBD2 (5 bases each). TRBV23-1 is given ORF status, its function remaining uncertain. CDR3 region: CASSQYLGGTPETQYF. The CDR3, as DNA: TGCGCCAGCAGTCAATACCTTGGGGGAACTCCCGAGACCCAGTACTTC.